The 18 T cell receptor beta chains given below trace back to one sample, sequenced in a study of CD8+CD57+ T cells in acquired aplastic anemia. Genomic DNA, serving as template, underwent TCR beta VDJ and CDR3 profiling. TCRdb processed the reads anew with MiXCR; each CDR3 protein has one entry. The sample holds 200,000 to 250,000 distinct CDR3 sequences, more than 55% seen once. Sequenced patients had shown CD8+CD57+ cell expansion by flow cytometry. Sequenced input: sorted CD4+, CD8+, or CD8+CD57+ T cells (not recorded which) from PBMCs. These receptors were taken from a human donor with aplastic anemia.

The chain couples TRBV7-3 to TRBJ2-3, with 7 positions matching TRBD2. V lost 6 bases to trimming and J lost 8 bases; unmatched junction nucleotides: 8. The CDR3 runs 13 residues. Germline CDR1 is SGHTA and CDR2 is FQGTGA. CDR3 in amino acids: CASSSSPGGTQYF. As DNA, the CDR3 is TGTGCCAGCAGTAGCTCCCCGGGAGGTACGCAGTATTTT.

The chain links TRBV5-1 to TRBJ2-7, with 8 bases fitting TRBD1. The germline V gene has CDR1 SGHRS and CDR2 YFSETQ. V was clipped by 4 bases and J by 10 bases; unmatched bases: 7. The CDR3 consists of 12 residues. Here the CDR3 reads CASSDRGLSQYF. The CDR3 DNA reads TGCGCCAGCAGCGACAGGGGCCTCTCCCAGTACTTC.

The CDR3 nucleotides read TGTGCCAGCAGCATGGACCCAGGGATTCCCTCCTACGAGCAGTACTTC. Its protein product is CASSMDPGIPSYEQYF. The chain combines TRBV7-2 with TRBJ2-7, with D possibly matching TRBD1 (5 bases). Germline assignment: CDR1 SGHTA and CDR2 FQGNSA. Trimming pared 5 bases from V and 0 bases from J, leaving 17 bases between. The CDR3 has 16 residues.

The V and J genes are TRBV7-2 and TRBJ2-7; the D gene is possibly TRBD1 (6 bases). V shed 5 bases and J shed 7 bases, with 27 bases lying between them. The CDR3 consists of 17 residues. In germline, CDR1 is SGHTA, CDR2 FQGNSA. CDR3 nucleotide sequence: TGTGCCAGCAGCGCCTTTCCAGCCAGGGGATCCCGCTATGAGCAGTACTTC. Encoded protein: CASSAFPARGSRYEQYF. Full variable domain (outside the CDR3, taken from reference TRBV7-2 and TRBJ2-7): GAGVSQSPSNKVTEKGKDVELRCDPISGHTALYWYRQSLGQGLEFLIYFQGNSAPDKSGLPSDRFSAERTGGSVSTLTIQRTQQEDSAVYLCASSAFPARGSRYEQYFGPGTRLTVT.

The gene calls are TRBV20-1 and TRBJ1-6; 12 bases are shared with TRBD1. V lost 5 bases, J lost 9 bases, and 8 bases stayed unmatched. Germline loops: CDR1 DFQATT, CDR2 SNEGSKA (reference sequence). The CDR3 contains 15 residues. CDR3 sequence reads: CSAARDRGLGSPLHF. The CDR3 nucleotides read TGCAGTGCTGCCCGGGACAGGGGGCTAGGTTCACCCCTCCACTTT.

The chain combines TRBV7-2 with TRBJ1-1; 8 nucleotides agree with TRBD1. V lost 1 base and J lost 1; bases outside the gene matches: 5. The CDR3 is 16 amino acids. Germline CDR1 SGHTA, CDR2 FQGNSA. The CDR3 sequence: CASSLGRGRGNTEAFF. CDR3 sequence (DNA): TGTGCCAGCAGCTTAGGCAGGGGGCGCGGGAACACTGAAGCTTTCTTT.

The chain uses TRBV19 and TRBJ1-1; D perhaps matches TRBD1 (5 bases). Looked up from germline, CDR1 is LNHDA and CDR2 is SQIVND (reference sequence). CDR3 size: 15 residues. V was pared by 3 bases and J by 5 bases, with 16 bases between. The CDR3 protein is CASSIGAGRGTEAFF. The CDR3 DNA reads TGTGCCAGTAGTATCGGGGCAGGGCGAGGTACTGAAGCTTTCTTT.

Remarks on this clonotype: The germline gene is not matched at one end of the junction; a read error may be the cause. This chain uses TRBV15 with TRBJ1-6, with a possible D match to TRBD1 (5 bases). Germline assignment: CDR1 LNHNV and CDR2 YYDKDF (reference sequence). This CDR3 is 19 amino acids long. The CDR3 loop is CATSRRPTVGQMGNSHLHF. Written as DNA, the CDR3 is TGTGCCACCAGCAGACGACCGACAGTAGGACAAATGGGGAATTCACACCTCCACTTT.

This chain links TRBV6-1 with TRBJ1-6; tentative D call: TRBD1 (6 bases). Trimming shortened V by 0 bases and J by 9 bases, and 12 bases separated the two germline ends. This CDR3 region has 15 residues. Germline assignment: CDR1 MNHNS and CDR2 SASEGT. CDR3 residues: CASSEASDRGSPLHF. Here the CDR3 DNA reads TGTGCCAGCAGTGAAGCTTCGGACAGAGGTTCACCCCTCCACTTT.

The V gene is TRBV7-9, the J gene TRBJ2-3; D might be TRBD2 (6 bases). Trimming removed 6 bases at V and 1 base at J, with 17 bases between. The germline V gene has CDR1 SEHNR and CDR2 FQNEAQ (reference sequence). CDR3 length equals 16 residues. CDR3 coding DNA: TGTGCCAGCAGAGCAGCCCCGGGGGTAGGCACAGATACGCAGTATTTT. It codes for CASRAAPGVGTDTQYF.

The chain links TRBV7-2 to TRBJ2-1, with D possibly TRBD1 on 6 matching bases. Germline V gives CDR1 SGHTA, CDR2 FQGNSA. With 7 bases removed from V and 4 bases from J, the gap between germline ends came to 17 bases. The CDR3 runs to 15 residues. The CDR3 region is CASTPGARNYNEQFF. CDR3 sequence (DNA): TGTGCCAGCACTCCAGGGGCTAGGAATTACAATGAGCAGTTCTTC.

This clonotype was observed many times. The V call is TRBV13, the J call TRBJ2-4; TRBD1 aligns across 7 bases. CDR1 PRHDT and CDR2 FYEKMQ come from the germline V gene (reference sequence). The CDR3 is 16 residues long. Losses at the gene ends were 5 bases for V and 7 bases for J; bases not matched to a gene: 14. CDR3 in DNA: TGTGCCAGCAGCCCAGAGACAGGGCGAGGGTGGAACATTCAGTACTTC. Translation gives CASSPETGRGWNIQYF.

This clonotype was counted a few times. This chain connects TRBV7-9 to TRBJ2-7; 7 bases are a match to TRBD1. CDR3 length: 14 residues. The germline gives CDR1 SEHNR, CDR2 FQNEAQ (reference sequence). With V trimmed by 3 bases and J by 0 bases, 2 bases remained unmatched. The CDR3 spells CASSFRDSSYEQYF. CDR3 sequence (DNA): TGTGCCAGCAGCTTCCGGGACAGCTCCTACGAGCAGTACTTC.

The chain uses TRBV12-3 or TRBV12-4 and TRBJ1-1; 7 nucleotides match TRBD1. The V segment lost 4 bases and the J segment 2 bases; nucleotides outside the gene matches: 4. The CDR3 is 14 amino acids. The CDR3 here is CASSWGDSNTEAFF. In DNA form, the CDR3 reads TGTGCCAGCAGTTGGGGGGACAGTAACACTGAAGCTTTCTTT.

This chain connects TRBV9 to TRBJ2-5; TRBD2 aligns across 11 bases. Germline-derived CDR1 and CDR2 are SGDLS and YYNGEE. Trimming removed 0 bases from V and 3 bases from J; junction bases left unmatched: 4. This CDR3 contains 16 residues. CDR3 DNA: TGTGCCAGCAGCGTAGGACTAGCGGGGTTGAAAGAGACCCAGTACTTC. This encodes CASSVGLAGLKETQYF. Looking up the rest from reference TRBV9 and TRBJ2-5 gives the full variable domain: DSGVTQTPKHLITATGQRVTLRCSPRSGDLSVYWYQQSLDQGLQFLIQYYNGEERAKGNILERFSAQQFPDLHSELNLSSLELGDSALYFCASSVGLAGLKETQYFGPGTRLLVL.

CDR3 nucleotides: TGTGCCAGCAAGAGGGAGACACTGAATGAAAAACTGTTTTTT. It yields the protein CASKRETLNEKLFF. V usage is TRBV2 and J usage is TRBJ1-4, with D hard to call. The ends were cut back, 7 bases at V and 5 bases at J, with 14 bases in the middle. The CDR3 totals 14 residues. Germline values: CDR1 SNHLY, CDR2 FYNNEI.

The chain recombines TRBV10-1 with TRBJ2-1; no firm D call. Germline assignment: CDR1 WNHNN and CDR2 SYGVQD (reference sequence). CDR3 length: 14 residues. The germline V and J ends were trimmed by 2 bases and 6 bases, with 11 bases remaining between them. CDR3 region: CASSEVGSLNEQFF. The CDR3 bases are TGCGCCAGCAGTGAGGTCGGCTCCCTCAATGAGCAGTTCTTC.

The V and J genes are TRBV29-1 and TRBJ1-1; D is ambiguous. Germline V gene sequence: CDR1 SQVTM, CDR2 ANQGSEA. The ends were cut back, 3 bases at V and 7 bases at J, with 9 bases in the middle. This CDR3 has 11 amino acids. The CDR3 is CSVEGEDEAFF. DNA for the CDR3: TGCAGCGTTGAGGGCGAAGATGAAGCTTTCTTT.